This entry describes one T cell receptor beta chain. Measured with immunoSEQ multiplex PCR; TCRdb has only the in-frame clones, and not every one. This table holds 400,000 to 500,000 clones, around nine tenths found once. This record comes from a study of control samples from healthy donors and cancer patients. The V gene lost 7 bases and the J gene lost 6 bases, with 15 bases spanning the gap. The CDR3 totals 14 residues. Germline CDR1 is SNHLY and CDR2 is FYNNEI. Material: PBMCs. The chain couples TRBV2 to TRBJ2-2, with D perhaps matching TRBD2 (5 bases). The clonotype comes from a man in his forties with head and neck cancer. In DNA form, the CDR3 reads TGTGCCAGCACCTCCTTTGAGGGCGCCGGGGAGCTGTTTTTT. Amino acids: CASTSFEGAGELFF.